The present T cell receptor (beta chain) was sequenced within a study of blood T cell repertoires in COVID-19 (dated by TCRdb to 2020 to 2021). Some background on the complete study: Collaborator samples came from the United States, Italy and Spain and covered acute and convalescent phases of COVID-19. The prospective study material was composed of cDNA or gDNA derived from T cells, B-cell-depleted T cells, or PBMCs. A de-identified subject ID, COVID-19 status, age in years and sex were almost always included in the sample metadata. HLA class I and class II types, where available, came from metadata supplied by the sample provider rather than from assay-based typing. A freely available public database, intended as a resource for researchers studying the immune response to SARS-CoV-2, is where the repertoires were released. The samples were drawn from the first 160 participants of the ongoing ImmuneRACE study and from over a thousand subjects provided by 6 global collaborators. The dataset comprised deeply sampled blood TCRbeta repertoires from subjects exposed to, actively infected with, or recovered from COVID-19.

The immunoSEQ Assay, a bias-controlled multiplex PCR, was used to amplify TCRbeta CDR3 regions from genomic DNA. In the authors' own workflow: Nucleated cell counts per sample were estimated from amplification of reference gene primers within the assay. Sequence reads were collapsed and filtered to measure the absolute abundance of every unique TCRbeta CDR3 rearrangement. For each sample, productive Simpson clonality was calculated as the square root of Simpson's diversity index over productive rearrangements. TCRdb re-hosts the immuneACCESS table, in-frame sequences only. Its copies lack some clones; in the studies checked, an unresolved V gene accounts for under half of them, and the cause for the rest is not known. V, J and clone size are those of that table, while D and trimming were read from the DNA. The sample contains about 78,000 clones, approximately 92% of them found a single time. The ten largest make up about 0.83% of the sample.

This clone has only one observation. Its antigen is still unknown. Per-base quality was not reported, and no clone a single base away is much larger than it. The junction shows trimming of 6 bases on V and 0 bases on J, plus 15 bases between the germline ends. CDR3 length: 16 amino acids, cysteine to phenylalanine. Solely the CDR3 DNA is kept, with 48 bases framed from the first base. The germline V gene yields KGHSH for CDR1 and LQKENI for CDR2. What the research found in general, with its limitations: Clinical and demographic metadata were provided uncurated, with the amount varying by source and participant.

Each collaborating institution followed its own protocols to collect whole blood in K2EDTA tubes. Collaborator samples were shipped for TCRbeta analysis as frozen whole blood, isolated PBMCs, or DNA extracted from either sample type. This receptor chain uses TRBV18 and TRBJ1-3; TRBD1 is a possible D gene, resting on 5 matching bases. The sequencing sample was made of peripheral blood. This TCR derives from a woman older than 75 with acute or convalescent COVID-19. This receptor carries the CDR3 CASSRDVHPSGNTIYF. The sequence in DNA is TGTGCCAGCTCGCGGGACGTCCATCCCTCTGGAAACACCATATATTTT.